This TCR beta chain derives from a study of STAT5B mutations in CD4+ large granular lymphocyte leukemia (dated by TCRdb to between 2022 and 2023). In the study overall: Among healthy controls, the CDR3 'QG' motif was associated with a particular HLA allele. TCRbeta repertoires of CD4+ T-cell large granular lymphocyte leukemia patients were compared with those of healthy blood donors. The purity of purified fractions was confirmed by flow cytometry on FACSCanto II or FACSVerse to exceed 95% among lymphocytes. Summary of the overall study and its limitations: The data were not HLA-matched, and the relatively small sample size could explain the higher clonality seen in CD4+ compared with CD8+ T-LGLL. Compared with healthy CD4+ repertoires, CD4-sorted patient repertoires appeared more clonal, and this difference remained even after the putative leukemic clones were removed. TRBV06-family usage was enriched among the top patient clones (8/27) compared with healthy controls (2/35). Each patient's main leukemic clonotypes were private, but more than 20% of these clonotypes showed up at low frequency in the non-leukemic repertoires of other patients.

Buffy coats from roughly 40 blood donors, supplied by the Finnish Red Cross blood service, were used as healthy controls. All TCR-sequenced material derived from peripheral blood: patient blood samples and healthy donor buffy coats. Ficoll-Hypaque gradient centrifugation was used to isolate peripheral blood mononuclear cells. CD4+ cells were purified magnetically from the buffy coats of healthy controls. Genomic DNA was extracted with the Gentra Puregene Cell and Tissue kit and quantified on a Qubit 2.0 fluorometer. Trimming costs V 1 base and J 0 bases, and their ends lie 10 bases apart. Based on the germline V gene, the CDR1 and CDR2 sequences are SGHVS and FQNEAQ. Including the terminal cysteine and phenylalanine, the CDR3 comprises 15 residues. Kept here is only the CDR3 DNA, which spans 45 bases and is read in frame from base 1. The table lists this clone with a count of one. It lacks a known antigen. No per-base quality is available; no much larger clone lies one base away.

The immunoSEQ assay at survey resolution was applied to genomic DNA for sequencing of TCRbeta rearrangements. The published analysis was carried out like this. In the TCR sequencing data, the lowest productive clonotype frequency that could be detected was 2.59 x 10-5. Only productive TCRbeta rearrangements, defined as complete and in-frame sequences, were included in the analyses. Simpson clonality, calculated in the immunoSEQ Analyzer version 3.0, was used as the measure of sample clonality. Based on frequency, clones were grouped as very rare, small, medium, large (1-20%) or hyperexpanded (>20%). Generation probabilities were estimated with OLGA 1.2.3, V-gene circos plots were generated with VDJtools, specificities were searched for in VDJdb, and CDR3 motifs were identified with GLIPH. In TCRdb, the immuneACCESS table is reduced to in-frame sequences with V and J assigned. These tables do not hold every clone; where another copy was compared, an unresolved V gene accounts for under half, and the others remain unexplained. For V, J and clone size, that table is used; D and trimming come from the DNA. The sample table lists tens of thousands of clones, around three quarters of them with a count of one. The top ten constitute around 0.4% of the sample.

Sequencing used CD4+ T cells from blood buffy coats. The sequence derives from a human donor in good health. The chain is assembled from TRBV7-8 and TRBJ2-7; the D segment cannot be called with confidence. The CDR3 loop reads CASSLEWGVSYEQYF. The DNA sequence follows: TGTGCCAGCAGCTTAGAGTGGGGTGTCTCCTACGAGCAGTACTTC.